This TCR beta chain stems from a study of T-cell memory formation after mild COVID-19. Study at large: Most TCR clusters belonged to a single donor. Overall study results and limits: Among contracting clones, CD4+ were mainly CM/EM and CD8+ enriched in EMRA. Clones that shrank (day 15 to 85) were balanced CD4/CD8, whereas later expanders leaned CD4+.

TCRdb fed the 5' RACE reads into MiXCR, producing one record per CDR3 protein. The table has roughly 450,000 distinct CDR3 sequences, 15% to 20% seen once. Concerning this clonotype itself: Its antigen is not identified.

This clonotype originated in an adult woman who had mild COVID-19 (a few samples of this study predate the infection). Cell type and time point are not known. Sequenced material: PBMCs or a T cell subset sorted from them (not recorded which).

The CDR3 coding sequence is TGTGCCAGCAGTTACTCGGGGTATGGCTACACCTTC. This translates into CASSYSGYGYTF. V and J are TRBV6-2 or TRBV6-3 and TRBJ1-2; no reliable D call. Between the trimmed V and J ends, which lost 0 bases and 5 bases, there was a span of 4 bases. The germline gives CDR1 MNHEY, CDR2 SVGEGT. This CDR3 spans 12 amino acids.